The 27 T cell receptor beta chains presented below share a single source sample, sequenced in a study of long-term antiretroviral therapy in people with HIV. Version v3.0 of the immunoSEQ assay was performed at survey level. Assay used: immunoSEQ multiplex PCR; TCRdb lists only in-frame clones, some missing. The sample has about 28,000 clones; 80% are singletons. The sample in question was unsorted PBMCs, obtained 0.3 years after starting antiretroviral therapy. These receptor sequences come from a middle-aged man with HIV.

The CDR3 sequence: CASRTQGFIGGYTF. CDR3 in DNA: TGTGCCAGCAGGACACAGGGCTTTATCGGCGGCTACACCTTC. The chain uses TRBV25-1 and TRBJ1-2; possible D gene TRBD1, 6 bases. Germline loops: CDR1 MGHDK, CDR2 SYGVNS. The CDR3 totals 14 residues. The V and J ends lost 6 bases and 8 bases respectively, with 19 bases between them.

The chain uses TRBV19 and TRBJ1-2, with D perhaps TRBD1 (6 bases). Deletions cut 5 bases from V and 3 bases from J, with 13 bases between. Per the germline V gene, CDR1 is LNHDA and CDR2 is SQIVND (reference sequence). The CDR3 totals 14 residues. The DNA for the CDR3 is TGTGCCAGTAGTGAGCAGGGGAGCGACTATGGCTACACCTTC. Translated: CASSEQGSDYGYTF. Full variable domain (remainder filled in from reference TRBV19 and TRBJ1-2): DGGITQSPKYLFRKEGQNVTLSCEQNLNHDAMYWYRQDPGQGLRLIYYSQIVNDFQKGDIAEGYSVSREKKESFPLTVTSAQKNPTAFYLCASSEQGSDYGYTFGSGTRLTVV.

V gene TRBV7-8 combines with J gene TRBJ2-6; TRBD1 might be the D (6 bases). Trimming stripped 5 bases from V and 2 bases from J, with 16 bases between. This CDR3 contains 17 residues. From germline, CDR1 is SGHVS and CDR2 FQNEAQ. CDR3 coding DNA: TGTGCCAGCAGCCGCCGGGACAAACTAGCTGGGGCCAACGTCCTGACTTTC. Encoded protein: CASSRRDKLAGANVLTF.

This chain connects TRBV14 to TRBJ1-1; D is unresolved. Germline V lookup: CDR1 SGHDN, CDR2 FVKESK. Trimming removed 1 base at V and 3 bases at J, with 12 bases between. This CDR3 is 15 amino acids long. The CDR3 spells CASSQGIFPDTEAFF. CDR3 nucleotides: TGTGCCAGCAGCCAAGGGATCTTCCCGGACACTGAAGCTTTCTTT.

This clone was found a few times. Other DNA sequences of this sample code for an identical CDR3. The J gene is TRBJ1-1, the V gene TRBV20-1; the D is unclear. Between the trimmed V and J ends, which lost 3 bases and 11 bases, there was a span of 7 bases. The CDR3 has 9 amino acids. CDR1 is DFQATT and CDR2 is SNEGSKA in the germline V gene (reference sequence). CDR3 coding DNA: TGCAGTGCTAGGCGAAGGGCTTTCTTT. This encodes CSARRRAFF.

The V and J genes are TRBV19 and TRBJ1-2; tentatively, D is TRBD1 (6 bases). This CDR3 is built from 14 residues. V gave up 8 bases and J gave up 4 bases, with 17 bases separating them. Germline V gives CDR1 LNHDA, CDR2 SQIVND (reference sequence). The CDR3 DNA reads TGTGCCAGTTCATCGGGGGGCAAAATCTATGGCTACACCTTC. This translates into CASSSGGKIYGYTF. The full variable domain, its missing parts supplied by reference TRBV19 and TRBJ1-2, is DGGITQSPKYLFRKEGQNVTLSCEQNLNHDAMYWYRQDPGQGLRLIYYSQIVNDFQKGDIAEGYSVSREKKESFPLTVTSAQKNPTAFYLCASSSGGKIYGYTFGSGTRLTVV.

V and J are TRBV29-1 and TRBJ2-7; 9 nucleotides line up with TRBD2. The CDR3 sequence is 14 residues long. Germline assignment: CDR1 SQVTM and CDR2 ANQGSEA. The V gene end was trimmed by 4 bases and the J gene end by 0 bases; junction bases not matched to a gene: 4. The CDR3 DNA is TGCAGCGTTGTGATAGCGGGGGCCTCCTACGAGCAGTACTTC. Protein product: CSVVIAGASYEQYF.

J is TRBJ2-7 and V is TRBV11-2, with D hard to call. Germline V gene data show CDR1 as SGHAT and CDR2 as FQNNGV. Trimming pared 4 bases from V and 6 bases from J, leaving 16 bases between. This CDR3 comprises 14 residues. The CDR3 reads CASSSMSGLLEQYF. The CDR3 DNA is TGTGCCAGCAGCTCAATGTCAGGTCTCCTCGAGCAGTACTTC.

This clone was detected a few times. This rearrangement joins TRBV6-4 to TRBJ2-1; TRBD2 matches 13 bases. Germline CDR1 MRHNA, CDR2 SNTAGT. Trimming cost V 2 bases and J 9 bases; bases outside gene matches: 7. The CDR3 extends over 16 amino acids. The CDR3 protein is CASSDTWTSGSPEQFF. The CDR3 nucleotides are TGTGCCAGCAGTGACACGTGGACTAGCGGGAGTCCTGAGCAGTTCTTC.

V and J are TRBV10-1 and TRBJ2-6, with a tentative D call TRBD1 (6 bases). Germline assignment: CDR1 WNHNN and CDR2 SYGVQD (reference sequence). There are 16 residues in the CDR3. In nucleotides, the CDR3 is TGCGCTTTAGACAGGCATGGGGATCCTGGGGCCAACGTCCTGACTTTC. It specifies CALDRHGDPGANVLTF.

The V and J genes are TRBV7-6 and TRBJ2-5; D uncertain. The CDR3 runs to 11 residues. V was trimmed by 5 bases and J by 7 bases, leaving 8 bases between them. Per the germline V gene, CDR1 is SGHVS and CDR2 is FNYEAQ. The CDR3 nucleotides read TGTGCCAGCAGCCCCGGTGGGACCCAGTACTTC. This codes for CASSPGGTQYF.

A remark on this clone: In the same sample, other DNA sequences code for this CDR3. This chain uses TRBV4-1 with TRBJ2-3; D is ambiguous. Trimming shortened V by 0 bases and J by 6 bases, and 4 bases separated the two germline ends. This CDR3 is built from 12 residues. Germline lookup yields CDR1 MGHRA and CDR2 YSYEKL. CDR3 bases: TGCGCCAGCAGCCAAGACGGGGATACGCAGTATTTT. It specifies CASSQDGDTQYF.

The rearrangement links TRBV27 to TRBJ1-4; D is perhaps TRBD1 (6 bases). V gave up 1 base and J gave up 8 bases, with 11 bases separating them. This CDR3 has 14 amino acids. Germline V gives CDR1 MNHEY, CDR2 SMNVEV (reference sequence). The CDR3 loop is CASSLYPGVEKLFF. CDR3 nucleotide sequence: TGTGCCAGCAGTTTATACCCAGGGGTGGAAAAACTGTTTTTT.

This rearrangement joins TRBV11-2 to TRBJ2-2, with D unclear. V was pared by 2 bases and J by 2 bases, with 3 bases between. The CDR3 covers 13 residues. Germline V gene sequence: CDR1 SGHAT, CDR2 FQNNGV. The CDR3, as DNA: TGTGCCAGCAGCTTATCAAACACCGGGGAGCTGTTTTTT. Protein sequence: CASSLSNTGELFF.

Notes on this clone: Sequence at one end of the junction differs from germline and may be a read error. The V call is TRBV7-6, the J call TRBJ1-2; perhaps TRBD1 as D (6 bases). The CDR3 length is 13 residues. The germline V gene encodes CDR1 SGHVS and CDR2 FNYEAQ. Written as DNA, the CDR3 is TGTGCCAGCAGCTTAGCAGCGGGGGCGCCCTCCAACTTC. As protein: CASSLAAGAPSNF.

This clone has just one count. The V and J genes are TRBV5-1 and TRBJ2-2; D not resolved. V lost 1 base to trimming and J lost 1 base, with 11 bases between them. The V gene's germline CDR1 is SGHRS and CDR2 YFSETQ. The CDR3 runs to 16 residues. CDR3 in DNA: TGCGCCAGCAGCTTGACCGCTAATTGGAACACCGGGGAGCTGTTTTTT. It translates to CASSLTANWNTGELFF.

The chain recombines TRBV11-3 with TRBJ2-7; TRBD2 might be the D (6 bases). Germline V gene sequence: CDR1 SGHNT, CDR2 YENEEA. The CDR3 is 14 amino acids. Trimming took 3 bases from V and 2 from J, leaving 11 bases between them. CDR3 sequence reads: CASSLGGDPYEQYF. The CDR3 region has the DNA TGTGCCAGCAGCTTGGGGGGAGACCCCTACGAGCAGTACTTC.

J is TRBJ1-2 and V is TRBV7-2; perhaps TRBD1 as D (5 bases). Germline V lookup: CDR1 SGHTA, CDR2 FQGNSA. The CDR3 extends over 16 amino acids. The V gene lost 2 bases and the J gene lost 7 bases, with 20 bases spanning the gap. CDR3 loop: CASSLFMEGQGGGYTF. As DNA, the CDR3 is TGTGCCAGCAGCTTATTTATGGAGGGGCAGGGAGGTGGCTACACCTTC.

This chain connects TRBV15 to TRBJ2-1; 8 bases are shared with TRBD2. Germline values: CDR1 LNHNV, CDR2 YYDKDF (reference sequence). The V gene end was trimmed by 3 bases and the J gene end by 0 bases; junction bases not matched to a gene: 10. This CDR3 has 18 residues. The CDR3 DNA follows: TGTGCCACCAGCAGGGGCTGGGCGAGCGGGAGCTCCTACAATGAGCAGTTCTTC. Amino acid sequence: CATSRGWASGSSYNEQFF.

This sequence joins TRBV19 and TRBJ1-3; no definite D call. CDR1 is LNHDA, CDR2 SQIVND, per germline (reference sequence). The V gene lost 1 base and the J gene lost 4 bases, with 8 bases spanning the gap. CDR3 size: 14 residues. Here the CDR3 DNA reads TGTGCCAGTAGTATAGCGGGCGGAGGAAACACCATATATTTT. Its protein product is CASSIAGGGNTIYF.

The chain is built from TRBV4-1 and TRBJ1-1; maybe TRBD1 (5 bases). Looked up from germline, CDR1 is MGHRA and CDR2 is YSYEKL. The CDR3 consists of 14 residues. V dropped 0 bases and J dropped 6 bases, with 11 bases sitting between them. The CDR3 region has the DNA TGCGCCAGCAGCCAAGAAGGAAGGGGACCTGAAGCTTTCTTT. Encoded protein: CASSQEGRGPEAFF.

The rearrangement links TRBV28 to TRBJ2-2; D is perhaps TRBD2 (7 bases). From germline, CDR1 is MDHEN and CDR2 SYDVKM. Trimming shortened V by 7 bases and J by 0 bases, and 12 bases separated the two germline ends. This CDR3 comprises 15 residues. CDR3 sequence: CASTGGATNTGELFF. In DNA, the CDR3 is TGTGCCAGCACTGGGGGGGCGACGAACACCGGGGAGCTGTTTTTT.

The CDR3 here is CASSPELAGYYEQYF. CDR3 sequence (DNA): TGCGCCAGCAGTCCTGAACTAGCGGGCTACTACGAGCAGTACTTC. The chain recombines TRBV10-2 with TRBJ2-7; 9 bases align to TRBD2. The germline V gene has CDR1 WSHSY and CDR2 SAAADI. The CDR3 runs to 15 residues. The V gene end was trimmed by 5 bases and the J gene end by 3 bases; junction bases not matched to a gene: 8.

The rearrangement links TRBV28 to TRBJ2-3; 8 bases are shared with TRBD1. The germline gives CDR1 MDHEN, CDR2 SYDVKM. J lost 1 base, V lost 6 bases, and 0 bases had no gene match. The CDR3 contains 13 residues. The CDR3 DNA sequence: TGTGCCAGCAGGACAGGGGGCACAGATACGCAGTATTTT. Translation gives CASRTGGTDTQYF.

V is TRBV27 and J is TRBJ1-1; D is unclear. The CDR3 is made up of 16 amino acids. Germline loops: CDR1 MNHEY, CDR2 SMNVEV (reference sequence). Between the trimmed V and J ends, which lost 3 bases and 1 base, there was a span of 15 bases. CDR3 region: CASSFSVGEANTEAFF. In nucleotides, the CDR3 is TGTGCCAGCAGTTTCTCTGTGGGAGAGGCGAACACTGAAGCTTTCTTT.

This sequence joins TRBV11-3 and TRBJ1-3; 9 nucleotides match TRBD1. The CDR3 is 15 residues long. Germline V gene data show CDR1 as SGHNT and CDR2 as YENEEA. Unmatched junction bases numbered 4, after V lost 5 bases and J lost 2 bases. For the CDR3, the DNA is TGTGCCAGCAGCCGGACAGGGGACGCTGGAAACACCATATATTTT. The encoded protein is CASSRTGDAGNTIYF.

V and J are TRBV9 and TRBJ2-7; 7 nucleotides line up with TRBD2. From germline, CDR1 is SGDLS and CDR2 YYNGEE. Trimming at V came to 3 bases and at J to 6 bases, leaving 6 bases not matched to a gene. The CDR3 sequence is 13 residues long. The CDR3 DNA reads TGTGCCAGCAGCGCCTTAGCGGGTCTCGAGCAGTACTTC. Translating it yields CASSALAGLEQYF.